The source of this T cell receptor beta chain is a study of identical twins. TCRdb redid the calling of the 5' RACE reads with MiXCR, one entry per CDR3 protein. Among around 1.7 million distinct CDR3 sequences, more than 30% were seen once, and the ten largest hold about 0.27%. The CDR3 runs to 15 residues. Germline V lookup: CDR1 SGHKS, CDR2 YYEKEE (reference sequence). V was clipped by 4 bases and J by 4 bases; unmatched bases: 8. This clonotype was found a few times. This TCR derives from a newborn girl in good health. V usage is TRBV5-5 and J usage is TRBJ2-1; 7 bases fit TRBD1. The specimen was cord blood. CDR3 loop: CASSPDRQMYNEQFF. The CDR3 bases are TGTGCCAGCAGCCCGGACAGGCAGATGTACAATGAGCAGTTCTTC.